The rows below give T cell receptor beta chains drawn from one sample of a study of regulatory T cells in long-lasting Graves disease. Each CDR3 protein gets one entry after TCRdb re-called the multiplex PCR reads with MiXCR. The repertoire holds 500,000 to 700,000 distinct CDR3 sequences, with roughly 15% as singletons. These data also featured in a second study, about T cells in Graves' hyperthyroidism and ophthalmopathy.

The sample was peripheral blood mononuclear cells (PBMCs), taken at new diagnosis, from a patient treated with antithyroid drugs. Receptors were obtained from a woman aged 30 to 39 with Graves disease. Each CDR3 is given with its conserved first and last residue. D genes are given only for firm matches. A clone size is listed for some rows: how often the clone was seen (once, few, many), or a class if it is expanded.

>TRBV19|NA|NA|TRBJ2-6
CASISGGANVLTF
TGTGCCAGTATTTCGGGTGGGGCCAACGTCCTGACTTTC
>TRBV7-9|few|NA|TRBJ2-1
CASSLARGNNEQFF
TGTGCCAGCAGCTTAGCGCGAGGGAACAATGAGCAGTTCTTC
>TRBV2|many|NA|TRBJ2-7
CASSVKGDEQYF
TGTGCCAGCAGTGTTAAAGGGGACGAGCAGTACTTC
>TRBV20-1|NA|TRBD2|TRBJ2-2
CSATRDGRGGTGELFF
TGCAGTGCTACTCGAGACGGGAGGGGGGGCACCGGGGAGCTGTTTTTT
>TRBV20-1|few|TRBD2|TRBJ2-1
CSARTSGSFNEQFF
TGCAGTGCCCGGACTAGCGGGAGTTTTAATGAGCAGTTCTTC
>TRBV6-1|NA|TRBD1|TRBJ2-6
CASGDRDTGANVLTF
TGTGCCAGCGGAGACAGGGACACTGGGGCCAACGTCCTGACTTTC
>TRBV24-1|few|TRBD1|TRBJ2-1
CATSTGQGMNEQFF
TGTGCCACCAGTACGGGACAGGGGATGAATGAGCAGTTCTTC
>TRBV7-9|many|NA|TRBJ1-1
CASSKVDTEAFF
TGTGCCAGCAGCAAGGTCGACACTGAAGCTTTCTTT
>TRBV2|many|TRBD2|TRBJ2-1
CATLLQGLAFNEQFF
TGTGCCACCCTGCTTCAGGGACTAGCTTTCAATGAGCAGTTCTTC
>TRBV15|few|NA|TRBJ2-7
CATSREADTHEQYF
TGTGCCACCAGCAGAGAGGCGGACACCCACGAGCAGTACTTC
>TRBV6-1|many|TRBD2|TRBJ2-2
CASSEVFQREGRRNGELFF
TGTGCCAGCAGTGAAGTTTTCCAGCGGGAGGGCCGTCGTAACGGGGAGCTGTTTTTT
>TRBV11-1|many|NA|TRBJ1-1
CASSKQLGTEAFF
TGTGCCAGCAGCAAACAGCTTGGTACTGAAGCTTTCTTT
>TRBV28|many|TRBD2|TRBJ2-5
CASRGTSGSGQETQYF
TGTGCCAGCAGGGGGACTAGCGGGAGTGGGCAAGAGACCCAGTACTTC
>TRBV2|many|NA|TRBJ2-1
CASRELGNEQFF
TGTGCCAGCAGAGAGCTAGGAAATGAGCAGTTCTTC
>TRBV20-1|many|NA|TRBJ1-5
CSASGLSAPQHF
TGCAGTGCCAGCGGCCTATCGGCGCCCCAGCATTTT
>TRBV19|NA|NA|TRBJ1-2
CASSATVVVTNYGYTF
TGTGCCAGTAGTGCGACGGTGGTGGTAACTAACTATGGCTACACCTTC
>TRBV20-1|many|TRBD2|TRBJ2-1
CSARGLGSGRVLDEQFF
TGCAGTGCTAGAGGTTTGGGTAGCGGGAGGGTATTGGATGAGCAGTTCTTC
>TRBV20-1|many|TRBD2|TRBJ2-1
CSAAGLAGGSYNEQFF
TGCAGTGCTGCAGGACTAGCGGGAGGGTCCTACAATGAGCAGTTCTTC
>TRBV2|NA|TRBD2|TRBJ2-1
CASSPSREGGSEQFF
TGTGCCAGCAGCCCCTCCCGGGAGGGGGGCAGTGAGCAGTTCTTC
>TRBV28|many|TRBD2|TRBJ2-1
CASRAGGSYNEQFF
TGTGCCAGCCGTGCGGGAGGTTCCTACAATGAGCAGTTCTTC
>TRBV6-1|NA|TRBD1|TRBJ1-2
CASSTYRGRFGYTF
TGTGCCAGCAGTACATACAGGGGGCGTTTTGGCTACACCTTC
>TRBV28|few|NA|TRBJ1-2
CASSITQAYGYTF
TGTGCCAGCAGCATAACGCAGGCCTATGGCTACACCTTC
>TRBV6-2/TRBV6-3|NA|TRBD1|TRBJ2-3
CASSEGQGALPDTQYF
TGTGCCAGCAGTGAAGGGCAGGGGGCGCTCCCAGATACGCAGTATTTT
>TRBV18|few|NA|TRBJ2-5
CASSARTIEETQYF
TGTGCCAGCTCAGCCAGGACCATCGAAGAGACCCAGTACTTC
>TRBV28|many|NA|TRBJ2-1
CATDRSYNEQFF
TGTGCCACGGACAGAAGCTACAATGAGCAGTTCTTC
>TRBV6-1|many|NA|TRBJ2-7
CASSVRGRDSYEQYF
TGTGCCAGCAGTGTCCGGGGACGAGACTCCTACGAGCAGTACTTC
>TRBV5-1|many|NA|TRBJ2-1
CASSGDLNEQFF
TGCGCCAGCAGTGGGGACCTTAATGAGCAGTTCTTC
>TRBV3-1|few|NA|TRBJ1-4
CASRNTGGEKLFF
TGTGCCAGCAGGAACACAGGCGGGGAAAAACTGTTTTTT
>TRBV10-3|few|NA|TRBJ2-5
CAISYRETQYF
TGTGCCATCAGTTACAGGGAGACCCAGTACTTC
>TRBV20-1|many|TRBD2|TRBJ2-1
CSASATSGKLDEQFF
TGCAGTGCTTCCGCGACTAGCGGGAAGTTGGACGAGCAGTTCTTC
>TRBV20-1|NA|NA|TRBJ2-3
CRSSATDTQYF
TGCAGATCGTCAGCGACAGATACGCAGTATTTT
>TRBV25-1|NA|NA|TRBJ1-1
CASSEFGKAFF
TGTGCCAGCAGTGAATTTGGAAAAGCTTTCTTT
>TRBV19|once|NA|TRBJ1-4
CANSSRRTNEKLFF
TGTGCCAATAGTTCTCGGAGGACTAATGAAAAACTGTTTTTT
>TRBV9|few|NA|TRBJ2-2
CASTTDGKNTGELFF
TGTGCCAGCACCACGGACGGGAAGAACACCGGGGAGCTGTTTTTT
>TRBV28|many|TRBD1|TRBJ2-3
CASSRQGSYTDTQYF
TGTGCCAGCAGCCGACAGGGGTCCTACACAGATACGCAGTATTTT
>TRBV3-1|NA|NA|TRBJ2-4
CASSQGLPGEVVAKNIQYF
TGTGCCAGCAGCCAGGGACTCCCGGGGGAAGTTGTAGCCAAAAACATTCAGTACTTC
>TRBV7-8|few|NA|TRBJ1-2
CASSASTIDYGYTF
TGTGCCAGCAGCGCTTCGACTATCGATTATGGCTACACCTTC